The 22 T cell receptor beta chains below were found in one sample sequenced in a study of blood T cells in healthy people across ages (dated by TCRdb to between 2015 and 2016). Libraries came from 5' RACE. The listed sequencing device is Illumina HiSeq 2500. A second PCR of about 7 to 12 cycles was performed with a sample-barcoded 5' primer and a J-beta primer mix. Using fastp at Q25 and MiXCR, TCRdb reprocessed the public reads and kept productive beta chains. Rows are combined by CDR3 protein, so each entry shows the most common genes and DNA. The sample yields roughly 1,500,000 distinct CDR3 sequences; roughly 30% were counted once. 10% to 12% of the sample goes to the ten largest clones. Sequences were obtained from blood. The receptors here all came from a woman younger than 45 in good health.

This clonotype has only a few counts. V usage is TRBV7-2 and J usage is TRBJ2-7, with D uncertain. CDR3 length: 13 amino acids. Per germline, CDR1 SGHTA and CDR2 FQGNSA. Trimming left V 3 bases short and J 3 bases short, with 9 bases between. CDR3 sequence: CASSFRVVYEQYF. Written as DNA, the CDR3 is TGTGCCAGCAGCTTTCGAGTCGTCTACGAGCAGTACTTC.

This chain uses TRBV20-1 with TRBJ2-1; 13 bases line up with TRBD2. There are 19 residues in the CDR3. J lost 0 bases, V lost 2 bases, and 10 bases had no gene match. CDR1 is DFQATT, CDR2 SNEGSKA, per germline (reference sequence). CDR3 in amino acids: CSARSPGLAGRGSYNEQFF. In DNA form, the CDR3 reads TGCAGTGCTAGATCACCGGGACTAGCGGGAAGGGGCTCCTACAATGAGCAGTTCTTC.

This clonotype appeared a few times. The chain has TRBV6-6 and TRBJ1-2; 9 positions match TRBD1. The CDR3 spans 17 residues. Germline-derived CDR1 and CDR2 are MNHNY and SVGAGI (reference sequence). The V gene end was trimmed by 2 bases and the J gene end by 1 base; junction bases not matched to a gene: 8. The CDR3 loop reads CASSYPRTGELNYGYTF. CDR3 nucleotides: TGTGCCAGCAGTTACCCGCGGACAGGGGAACTTAACTATGGCTACACCTTC.

In this sample, this clonotype turned up many times. This chain uses TRBV9 with TRBJ1-2; D is ambiguous. Germline V gene lookup returns CDR1 SGDLS and CDR2 YYNGEE. The CDR3 totals 14 residues. The ends were cut back, 3 bases at V and 8 bases at J, with 17 bases in the middle. This CDR3 reads CASSGGVTPWGYTF. CDR3 coding DNA: TGTGCCAGCAGCGGCGGCGTTACCCCTTGGGGCTACACCTTC.

This clonotype was observed a handful of times. This chain links TRBV7-6 with TRBJ2-5; D gene uncertain. The ends were cut back, 4 bases at V and 2 bases at J, with 11 bases in the middle. CDR1 and CDR2 from the germline V gene are SGHVS and FNYEAQ. The CDR3 has 14 residues. In nucleotides, the CDR3 is TGTGCCAGCAGCTCCTCAACCCTTCAAGAGACCCAGTACTTC. Its protein is CASSSSTLQETQYF.

This chain links TRBV6-1 with TRBJ2-7, with 7 bases that match TRBD2. The V and J ends lost 2 bases and 10 bases, in that order; junction bases with no gene match: 17. Germline V gene sequence: CDR1 MNHNS, CDR2 SASEGT. This CDR3 is built from 16 residues. The CDR3 DNA reads TGTGCCAGCAGTGAATCGGCGGGAGCCAACACAGAAACCCAGTACTTC. Its translation: CASSESAGANTETQYF.

This clonotype was found a few times. The V and J genes are TRBV10-2 and TRBJ2-3, with D hard to call. The CDR3 is made up of 13 amino acids. In germline, CDR1 is WSHSY, CDR2 SAAADI. The V and J ends lost 7 bases and 4 bases respectively, with 12 bases between them. In nucleotides, the CDR3 is TGCGCCAGCAAACTTACGGCGGCAGATACGCAGTATTTT. This codes for CASKLTAADTQYF.

The chain joins TRBV19 to TRBJ1-1; D is undetermined. CDR1 LNHDA and CDR2 SQIVND come from the germline V gene (reference sequence). The V gene lost 6 bases and the J gene lost 1 base, with 12 bases spanning the gap. CDR3 length equals 14 residues. The CDR3 coding sequence is TGTGCCAGTAGCAGGACGCTGCCGAACACTGAAGCTTTCTTT. This translates into CASSRTLPNTEAFF. Variable domain in full (rest from reference TRBV19 and TRBJ1-1): DGGITQSPKYLFRKEGQNVTLSCEQNLNHDAMYWYRQDPGQGLRLIYYSQIVNDFQKGDIAEGYSVSREKKESFPLTVTSAQKNPTAFYLCASSRTLPNTEAFFGQGTRLTVV.

This clonotype was found once. The genes are TRBV4-1 and TRBJ1-5; D remains unclear. Germline values: CDR1 MGHRA, CDR2 YSYEKL. V lost 0 bases and J 3 bases, leaving 9 bases between the germline ends. This CDR3 is built from 15 residues. This CDR3 reads CASSQEKKDNQPQHF. The CDR3, as DNA: TGCGCCAGCAGCCAAGAGAAGAAAGACAATCAGCCCCAGCATTTT.

The CDR3, as DNA: TGTGCCAGCAGTTACGCCGGGACAGGTGTTAACATTCAGTACTTC. It codes for CASSYAGTGVNIQYF. The V call is TRBV6-6, the J call TRBJ2-4, with 8 bases lining up with TRBD1. The V segment lost 2 bases and the J segment 7 bases; nucleotides outside the gene matches: 7. The CDR3 consists of 15 residues. Looked up from germline, CDR1 is MNHNY and CDR2 is SVGAGI (reference sequence).

This clonotype was detected ten times or more. The rearrangement links TRBV29-1 to TRBJ2-7; 9 positions match TRBD1. This CDR3 is 14 amino acids long. Trimming cost V 4 bases and J 1 base; bases outside gene matches: 5. Germline loops: CDR1 SQVTM, CDR2 ANQGSEA. CDR3 region: CSVGAGTGSYEQYF. CDR3 nucleotide sequence: TGCAGCGTTGGGGCCGGGACAGGGTCCTACGAGCAGTACTTC.

A few counts support this clonotype. The chain recombines TRBV3-1 with TRBJ1-2; tentatively, D is TRBD1 (6 bases). CDR3 length: 18 amino acids. CDR1 is LGHDT and CDR2 is YNNKEL in the germline V gene (reference sequence). Trimming stripped 0 bases from V and 2 bases from J, with 19 bases between. The CDR3 reads CASSQESPYRAWNYGYTF. The CDR3 DNA reads as TGTGCCAGCAGCCAAGAATCCCCATACAGGGCATGGAACTATGGCTACACCTTC.

This sequence joins TRBV28 and TRBJ1-2, with 7 bases fitting TRBD1. The CDR3 is 16 amino acids. Germline trimming cut 7 bases from V and 0 bases from J; bases unmatched to any gene: 11. Germline-derived CDR1 and CDR2 are MDHEN and SYDVKM. CDR3 nucleotide sequence: TGTGCCAGCATCAAAATAGGGACAGCTTCTAACTATGGCTACACCTTC. Amino acids: CASIKIGTASNYGYTF.

This chain joins TRBV11-2 and TRBJ2-1; D is ambiguous. Germline values: CDR1 SGHAT, CDR2 FQNNGV. The CDR3 is 12 residues long. The ends were cut back, 5 bases at V and 8 bases at J, with 10 bases in the middle. The CDR3 DNA reads TGTGCCAGCAGCGGGTATTGGTATGAGCAGTTCTTC. Protein: CASSGYWYEQFF.

This clonotype was observed a single time. This chain joins TRBV5-1 and TRBJ1-5; unclear D gene. The V end was cut by 4 bases, the J end by 4 bases, with 3 bases between. Per the germline V gene, CDR1 is SGHRS and CDR2 is YFSETQ. This CDR3 comprises 11 residues. The chain's CDR3 is CASSANQPQHF. CDR3 nucleotides: TGCGCCAGCAGCGCAAATCAGCCCCAGCATTTT.

This clonotype occurred many times. The rearrangement uses TRBV20-1 and TRBJ2-7, with a possible D match to TRBD2 (7 bases). The V gene lost 2 bases and the J gene lost 5 bases, with 13 bases spanning the gap. Per germline, CDR1 DFQATT and CDR2 SNEGSKA (reference sequence). The CDR3 covers 13 residues. The CDR3 nucleotides are TGCAGTGCTAGAACGTCGGGGGGCAACGAGCAGTACTTC. Translated: CSARTSGGNEQYF.

This chain uses TRBV7-3 with TRBJ2-5, with D possibly called TRBD1 or TRBD2 (7 bases each). The better agreement between TRBJ2-7 and the DNA end casts doubt on the J call. Germline CDR1 and CDR2: SGHTA and FQGTGA. The CDR3 is 13 amino acids. The CDR3 nucleotides are TGTGCCAGCAGCTTAATCAGGGGGGGCGAGCAGTACTTC. Translation gives CASSLIRGGEQYF.

This clonotype was counted at least ten times. The J gene is TRBJ2-3, the V gene TRBV20-1; the D gene is possibly TRBD2 (6 bases). V gave up 7 bases and J gave up 5 bases, with 10 bases separating them. Germline values: CDR1 DFQATT, CDR2 SNEGSKA (reference sequence). The CDR3 contains 11 residues. Written as DNA, the CDR3 is TGCAGTGGCTCAGCGGGAGATACGCAGTATTTT. Its translation: CSGSAGDTQYF.

For this clonotype: One junction end does not reproduce the germline sequence, and a read error may be involved. The chain is built from TRBV27 and TRBJ2-5; D is ambiguous. Germline V gene lookup returns CDR1 MNHEY and CDR2 SMNVEV (reference sequence). The CDR3 is 14 amino acids. CDR3 sequence: CASLNDWGQEIQYF. As DNA, the CDR3 is TGTGCCAGCCTCAATGATTGGGGTCAAGAGATCCAGTACTTC.

V usage is TRBV20-1 and J usage is TRBJ1-5, with D maybe TRBD1 (5 bases). CDR1 and CDR2 from the germline V gene are DFQATT and SNEGSKA (reference sequence). The length of the CDR3 is 14 residues. Trimming cost V 4 bases and J 7 bases, with 17 bases left between them. Written as DNA, the CDR3 is TGCAGTGCTATCGTCCAGGGTAATGGGCAGCCCCAGCATTTT. Amino acid sequence: CSAIVQGNGQPQHF.

This clonotype has just a few counts. The V call is TRBV11-2, the J call TRBJ2-3, with a tentative D call TRBD1 (7 bases). Germline V CDR1 and CDR2: SGHAT, FQNNGV. This CDR3 spans 17 amino acids. V lost 2 bases and J 3 bases, leaving 18 bases between the germline ends. The CDR3: CASSLHLAEGATDTQYF. The DNA of the CDR3 is TGTGCCAGCAGCTTACACTTGGCGGAGGGGGCAACAGATACGCAGTATTTT.

This clonotype occurred a few times. The chain has TRBV20-1 and TRBJ1-2; D unclear. The length of the CDR3 is 12 residues. Per germline, CDR1 DFQATT and CDR2 SNEGSKA (reference sequence). With 6 bases removed from V and 1 base from J, the gap between germline ends came to 9 bases. Here the CDR3 DNA reads TGCAGTGCCCAGACGGTTAACTATGGCTACACCTTC. This codes for CSAQTVNYGYTF.